This TCR beta chain appears in the sequencing data of a study of blood T cell repertoires in COVID-19. The overall study: PBMCs, B-cell-depleted T cells, or T cells were the source of the cDNA or gDNA that made up the material.

In the authors' methods: For nucleated cells, counts were estimated from reference gene primer amplification. Produced via immunoSEQ multiplex PCR; TCRdb's table is partial and in-frame only. The V and J calls and clone size were taken over from that table, and D and trimming were inferred from the DNA. There are over 100,000 clones in the sample; 65% to 90% occur only once, and under 13% lies in the top ten. Trimming took 4 bases from V and 3 from J; bases not matched to a gene: 8. CDR3 size: 15 residues. CDR1 is MDHEN, CDR2 SYDVKM, per germline. The chain employs TRBV28 and TRBJ1-2; 7 bases line up with TRBD1. The receptor was isolated from an older man with acute or convalescent COVID-19. Sequences were obtained from peripheral blood. CDR3 in amino acids: CASSSPRTGDYGYTF. The CDR3 bases are TGTGCCAGCAGTTCCCCCCGGACAGGCGACTATGGCTACACCTTC.